These 13 T cell receptor beta chains share one sample of origin, sequenced in a study of blood T cell repertoires in COVID-19 (dated by TCRdb to 2020 to 2022). The library was made by the immunoSEQ multiplex PCR assay. What TCRdb holds here is the immuneACCESS table cut down to in-frame rearrangements. Part of the clones is not present; checked against another copy, under half of the missing clones reflect an unresolved V gene, and the others are unexplained. In this sample the table shows approximately 220,000 clones, roughly 80% of which occur a single time. About 4.8% of the sample belongs to the ten largest clones. Sequencing used PBMCs or T cells enriched from blood (not recorded which). The source is a woman aged 45-59 years who had been exposed to COVID-19.

The V gene is TRBV23-1, the J gene TRBJ2-7; 7 nucleotides agree with TRBD1. TRBV23-1 is reported as an ORF; its role is uncertain. There are 15 residues in the CDR3. Trimming took 1 base from V and 1 from J; bases not matched to a gene: 4. This CDR3 reads CASSQWDRSSYEQYF. CDR3 nucleotides: TGCGCCAGCAGTCAATGGGACAGAAGTTCCTACGAGCAGTACTTC.

The rearrangement uses TRBV7-9 and TRBJ2-5, with 8 bases identical to TRBD1. The V and J ends lost 5 bases and 3 bases, in that order; junction bases with no gene match: 8. This CDR3 is 15 amino acids long. Germline CDR1 reads SEHNR; CDR2 reads FQNEAQ (reference sequence). This chain's CDR3 is CASSERTGWEETQYF. The CDR3 DNA sequence: TGTGCCAGCAGCGAGAGGACAGGGTGGGAAGAGACCCAGTACTTC.

The chain has TRBV9 and TRBJ2-2; TRBD1 is a possible D gene (6 bases). Trimming shortened V by 3 bases and J by 0 bases, and 12 bases separated the two germline ends. Germline V gives CDR1 SGDLS, CDR2 YYNGEE. This CDR3 spans 16 amino acids. The CDR3: CASSGGTPANTGELFF. The CDR3 nucleotides are TGTGCCAGCAGCGGGGGGACACCGGCGAACACCGGGGAGCTGTTTTTT.

This clone has ten or more counts. V usage is TRBV2 and J usage is TRBJ1-1, with D perhaps matching TRBD1 (5 bases). This CDR3 is built from 15 residues. The V gene's germline CDR1 is SNHLY and CDR2 FYNNEI. V was trimmed by 6 bases and J by 5 bases, leaving 19 bases between them. The CDR3: CASRRDSRAWTEAFF. The DNA for the CDR3 is TGTGCCAGCAGGCGGGACTCCAGGGCGTGGACTGAAGCTTTCTTT.

Comments on this clone: At the DNA level, this CDR3 is encoded by other sequences in the same sample as well. V and J are TRBV5-1 and TRBJ2-7; D is perhaps TRBD2 (5 bases). V lost 3 bases and J lost 4, with 5 bases in between. The germline gives CDR1 SGHRS, CDR2 YFSETQ. This CDR3 region has 11 residues. The CDR3 nucleotides read TGCGCCAGCAGCTCGGGATACGAGCAGTACTTC. This encodes CASSSGYEQYF. The full variable domain, its missing parts supplied by reference TRBV5-1 and TRBJ2-7, is KAGVTQTPRYLIKTRGQQVTLSCSPISGHRSVSWYQQTPGQGLQFLFEYFSETQRNKGNFPGRFSGRQFSNSRSEMNVSTLELGDSALYLCASSSGYEQYFGPGTRLTVT.

The chain employs TRBV18 and TRBJ2-6; maybe TRBD1 (6 bases). CDR1 is KGHSH and CDR2 is LQKENI in the germline V gene. The ends were cut back, 5 bases at V and 2 bases at J, with 7 bases in the middle. The CDR3 length is 14 residues. The CDR3 spells CASSKGAGANVLTF. The DNA for the CDR3 is TGTGCCAGCTCAAAGGGGGCTGGGGCCAACGTCCTGACTTTC.

This clone was picked up a small number of times. The chain combines TRBV18 with TRBJ1-1; 10 positions agree with TRBD1. Unmatched junction bases numbered 7, after V lost 1 base and J lost 11 bases. The germline gives CDR1 KGHSH, CDR2 LQKENI. This CDR3 spans 14 amino acids. The CDR3 loop is CASSPQTGGLGAFF. CDR3 in DNA: TGTGCCAGCTCACCACAGACAGGGGGCCTGGGCGCTTTCTTT.

The CDR3, as DNA: TGTGCCAGTAGTATCGGTGGAAACACCATATATTTT. It specifies CASSIGGNTIYF. V usage is TRBV19 and J usage is TRBJ1-3; D remains unclear. From germline, CDR1 is LNHDA and CDR2 SQIVND (reference sequence). CDR3 size: 12 residues. Deletions cut 3 bases from V and 3 bases from J, with 3 bases between.

This chain joins TRBV4-3 and TRBJ1-6, with D hard to call. The CDR3 has 20 residues. Germline V lookup: CDR1 LGHNA, CDR2 YSLEER. Deletions cut 3 bases from V and 1 base from J, with 22 bases between. The CDR3 sequence is CASSHIYDQYRRSYNSPLHF. DNA for the CDR3: TGCGCCAGCAGCCACATATATGACCAGTACAGAAGGTCCTATAATTCACCCCTCCACTTT.

The table lists this clone with a count of one. The V and J genes are TRBV27 and TRBJ1-2; 8 bases align to TRBD1. CDR3 length equals 14 residues. Trimming removed 5 bases from V and 6 bases from J; junction bases left unmatched: 8. Germline assignment: CDR1 MNHEY and CDR2 SMNVEV (reference sequence). In DNA form, the CDR3 reads TGTGCCAGCAGTCCCTCCGACAGGGGTGATGGCTACACCTTC. Encoded protein: CASSPSDRGDGYTF.

This chain links TRBV11-2 with TRBJ2-3, with 10 bases aligning to TRBD2. Germline loops: CDR1 SGHAT, CDR2 FQNNGV. The CDR3 has 17 amino acids. With V trimmed by 5 bases and J by 4 bases, 12 bases remained unmatched. CDR3 coding DNA: TGTGCCAGCAGCCCAATGATGCATAGCGGGGGGCCAGATACGCAGTATTTT. This translates into CASSPMMHSGGPDTQYF.

This clone was found a few times. This specimen includes other DNA sequences encoding the same CDR3. The V call is TRBV12-3 or TRBV12-4, the J call TRBJ1-2, with D hard to call. V was pared by 6 bases and J by 1 base, with 9 bases between. The CDR3 contains 13 residues. CDR3 protein: CASSPRVNYGYTF. The CDR3 DNA sequence: TGTGCCAGCAGCCCACGGGTTAACTATGGCTACACCTTC.

The J gene is TRBJ1-4, the V gene TRBV7-9; no clear D. Trimming cost V 3 bases and J 3 bases, with 8 bases left between them. This CDR3 spans 14 amino acids. Germline CDR1 SEHNR, CDR2 FQNEAQ (reference sequence). The CDR3 bases are TGTGCCAGCAGCTTTAGCGGTGCTAATGAAAAACTGTTTTTT. It translates to CASSFSGANEKLFF.